Here is one T cell receptor (beta chain) with its context. In germline, CDR1 is LGHNA, CDR2 YSLEER. This CDR3 has 15 residues. The V gene lost 4 bases and the J gene lost 5 bases, with 15 bases spanning the gap. TCRdb re-called the 5' RACE reads with MiXCR, one entry per CDR3 protein. Among 350,000 or so distinct CDR3 sequences listed, around 8.1% were seen once. The sample originates from a study of T cells after yellow fever vaccination. The specimen was PBMCs, collected more than 40 days after the first yellow fever vaccination. The gene calls are TRBV4-3 and TRBJ1-5; D may be TRBD1 (5 bases). This clonotype was obtained from a man younger than 30 who received the YFV17D yellow fever vaccine. The CDR3 sequence: CASSRTGDGYQPQHF. As DNA, the CDR3 is TGCGCCAGCAGCCGAACTGGGGACGGATATCAGCCCCAGCATTTT.